This TCR beta chain emerged from a study of blood T cell repertoires in COVID-19. The overall study: Samples representing acute and convalescent COVID-19 were sourced from the United States, Italy and Spain. PBMCs, B-cell-depleted T cells, or T cells provided the cDNA or gDNA that made up the material.

Seattle researchers signed up patients amid active infection and tracked them longitudinally. Only in-frame clones appear in the TCRdb table, and some are missing; sequencing was by immunoSEQ multiplex PCR. The table has 250,000 to 350,000 clones, approximately 88% seen once. Germline CDR1 and CDR2: KGHDR and SFDVKD. CDR3 length: 15 amino acids. The V segment lost 5 bases and the J segment 2 bases; nucleotides outside the gene matches: 7. Source material: peripheral blood. The rearrangement uses TRBV24-1 and TRBJ2-7; 8 bases align to TRBD1. This TCR was sampled from a human donor with COVID-19, enrolled during active disease. The donor label of this sample is uncertain. CDR3 sequence reads: CATSAWTGLAYEQYF. In DNA form, the CDR3 reads TGTGCCACCAGTGCCTGGACAGGGCTGGCCTACGAGCAGTACTTC.